The clone carrying this T cell receptor (beta chain) turned up a few times. Its target is unknown. This entry belongs to a study of CD8+ T cells in alopecia areata. Study-level results: Scalp clonality and expanded CD8+ clones among the top 100 fell significantly with tofacitinib.

Extracted from the samples, RNA was reverse transcribed into cDNA to serve as the sequencing template. Sequenced by immunoSEQ multiplex PCR; TCRdb stores in-frame clones only, minus some. The sample lists approximately 180,000 clones; 40% to 65% were seen once. Treatment denoted: oral pan-JAK inhibitor, 5-10 mg twice daily. The CDR3 totals 15 residues. V lost 3 bases, J lost 6 bases, and 9 bases stayed unmatched. Germline values: CDR1 SNHLY, CDR2 FYNNEI. The sequenced sample was CD8+ T cells sorted from blood, obtained at week 24, from a patient treated with tofacitinib. The TCR originated in a human donor with alopecia areata. The V call is TRBV2, the J call TRBJ2-3; TRBD2 aligns across 7 bases. CDR3 in DNA: TGTGCCAGCAGTGATACAGCGGGGATGATTGATACGCAGTATTTT. Protein product: CASSDTAGMIDTQYF.